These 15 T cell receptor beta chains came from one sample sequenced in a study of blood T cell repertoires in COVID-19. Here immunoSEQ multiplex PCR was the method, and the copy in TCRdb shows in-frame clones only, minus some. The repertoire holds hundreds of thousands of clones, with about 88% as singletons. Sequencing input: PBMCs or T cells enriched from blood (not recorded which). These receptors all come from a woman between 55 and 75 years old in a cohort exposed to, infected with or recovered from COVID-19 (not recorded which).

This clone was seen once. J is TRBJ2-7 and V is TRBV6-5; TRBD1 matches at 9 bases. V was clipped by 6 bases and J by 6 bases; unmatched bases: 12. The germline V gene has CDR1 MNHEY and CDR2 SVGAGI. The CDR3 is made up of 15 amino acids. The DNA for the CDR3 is TGTGCCAGCAGGCGTACAGGGGGCGCCTTAGGCGAGCAGTACTTC. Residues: CASRRTGGALGEQYF.

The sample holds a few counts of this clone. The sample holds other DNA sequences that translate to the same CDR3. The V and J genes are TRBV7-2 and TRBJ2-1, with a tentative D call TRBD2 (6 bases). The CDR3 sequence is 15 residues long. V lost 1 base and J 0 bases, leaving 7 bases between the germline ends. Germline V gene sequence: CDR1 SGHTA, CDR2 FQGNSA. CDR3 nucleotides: TGTGCCAGCAGCTTAGACGGGAGCTCCTACAATGAGCAGTTCTTC. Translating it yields CASSLDGSSYNEQFF. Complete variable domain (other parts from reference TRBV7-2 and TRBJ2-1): GAGVSQSPSNKVTEKGKDVELRCDPISGHTALYWYRQSLGQGLEFLIYFQGNSAPDKSGLPSDRFSAERTGGSVSTLTIQRTQQEDSAVYLCASSLDGSSYNEQFFGPGTRLTVL.

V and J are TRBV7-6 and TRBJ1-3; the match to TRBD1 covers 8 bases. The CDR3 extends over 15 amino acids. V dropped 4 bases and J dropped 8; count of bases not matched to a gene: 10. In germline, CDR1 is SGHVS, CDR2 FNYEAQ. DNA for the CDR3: TGTGCCAGCAGCTACCGTACCGGGACAGGAGACACCATATATTTT. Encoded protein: CASSYRTGTGDTIYF.

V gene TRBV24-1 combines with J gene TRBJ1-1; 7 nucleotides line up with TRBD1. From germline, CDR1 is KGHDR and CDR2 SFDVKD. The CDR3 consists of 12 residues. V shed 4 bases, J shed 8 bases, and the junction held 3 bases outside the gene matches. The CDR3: CATSDPGQEAFF. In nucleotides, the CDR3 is TGTGCCACCAGTGACCCGGGACAGGAAGCTTTCTTT.

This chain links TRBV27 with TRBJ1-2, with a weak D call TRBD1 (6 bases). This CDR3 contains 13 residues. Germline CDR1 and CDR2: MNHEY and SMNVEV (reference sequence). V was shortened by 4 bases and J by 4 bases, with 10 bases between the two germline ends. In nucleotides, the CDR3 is TGTGCCAGCAGTTACAGGGCCAGCTATGGCTACACCTTC. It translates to CASSYRASYGYTF.

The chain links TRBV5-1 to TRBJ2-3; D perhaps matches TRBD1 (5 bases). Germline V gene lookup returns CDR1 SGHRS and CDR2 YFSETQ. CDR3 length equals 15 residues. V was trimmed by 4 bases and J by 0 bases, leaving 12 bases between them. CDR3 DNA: TGCGCCAGCAGCGTTAACAGGAGAAGCACAGATACGCAGTATTTT. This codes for CASSVNRRSTDTQYF.

The CDR3 spells CASSTYSDEQFF. CDR3 coding DNA: TGTGCCAGTTCTACCTATTCGGATGAGCAGTTCTTC. The gene calls are TRBV19 and TRBJ2-1; D gene ambiguous. Trimming shortened V by 8 bases and J by 8 bases, and 13 bases separated the two germline ends. Germline V gene data show CDR1 as LNHDA and CDR2 as SQIVND (reference sequence). The CDR3 consists of 12 residues.

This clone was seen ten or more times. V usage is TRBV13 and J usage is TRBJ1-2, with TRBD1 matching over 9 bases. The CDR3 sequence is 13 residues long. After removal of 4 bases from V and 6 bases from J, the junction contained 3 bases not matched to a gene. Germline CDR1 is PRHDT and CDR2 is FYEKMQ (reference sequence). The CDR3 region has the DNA TGTGCCAGCAGCTCTCGGACAGGGGATGGCTACACCTTC. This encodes CASSSRTGDGYTF. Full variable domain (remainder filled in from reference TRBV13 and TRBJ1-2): AAGVIQSPRHLIKEKRETATLKCYPIPRHDTVYWYQQGPGQDPQFLISFYEKMQSDKGSIPDRFSAQQFSDYHSELNMSSLELGDSALYFCASSSRTGDGYTFGSGTRLTVV.

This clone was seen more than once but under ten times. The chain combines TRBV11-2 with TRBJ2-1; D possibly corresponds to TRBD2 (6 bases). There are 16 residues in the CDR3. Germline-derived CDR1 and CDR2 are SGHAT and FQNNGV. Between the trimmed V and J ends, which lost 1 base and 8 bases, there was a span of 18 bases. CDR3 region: CASSLVTRGVSYEQFF. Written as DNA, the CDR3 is TGTGCCAGCAGCTTAGTAACCCGCGGGGTTTCGTATGAGCAGTTCTTC.

In DNA form, the CDR3 reads TGTGCCTGGAGTACAGCCTACAATGAGCAGTTCTTC. It specifies CAWSTAYNEQFF. V gene TRBV30 combines with J gene TRBJ2-1; D ambiguous. The CDR3 covers 12 residues. CDR1 is GTSNPN, CDR2 SVGIG, per germline (reference sequence). Between the trimmed V and J ends, which lost 2 bases and 2 bases, there was a span of 4 bases. Together with reference TRBV30 and TRBJ2-1, the CDR3 gives the full variable domain: SQTIHQWPATLVQPVGSPLSLECTVEGTSNPNLYWYRQAAGRGLQLLFYSVGIGQISSEVPQNLSASRPQDRQFILSSKKLLLSDSGFYLCAWSTAYNEQFFGPGTRLTVL.

The CDR3 region has the DNA TGTGCCAGCAGCTCAGGGGTATACTATGGCTACACCTTC. It translates to CASSSGVYYGYTF. This chain uses TRBV7-9 with TRBJ1-2; D may be TRBD1 (6 bases). Looked up from germline, CDR1 is SEHNR and CDR2 is FQNEAQ (reference sequence). The CDR3 contains 13 residues. Trimming shortened V by 4 bases and J by 3 bases, and 9 bases separated the two germline ends.

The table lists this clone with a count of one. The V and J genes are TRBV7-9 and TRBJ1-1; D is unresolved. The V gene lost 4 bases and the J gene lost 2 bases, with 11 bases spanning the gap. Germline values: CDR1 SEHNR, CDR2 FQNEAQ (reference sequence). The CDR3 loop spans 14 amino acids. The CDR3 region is CASSSNFLNTEAFF. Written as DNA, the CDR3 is TGTGCCAGCAGCTCTAACTTTCTCAACACTGAAGCTTTCTTT.

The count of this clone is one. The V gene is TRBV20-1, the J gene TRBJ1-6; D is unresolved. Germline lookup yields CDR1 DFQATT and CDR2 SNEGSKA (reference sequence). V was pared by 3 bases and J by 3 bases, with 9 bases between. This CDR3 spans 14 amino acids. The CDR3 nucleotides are TGCAGTGCTAGTCTCCAGGACTATAATTCACCCCTCCACTTT. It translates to CSASLQDYNSPLHF.

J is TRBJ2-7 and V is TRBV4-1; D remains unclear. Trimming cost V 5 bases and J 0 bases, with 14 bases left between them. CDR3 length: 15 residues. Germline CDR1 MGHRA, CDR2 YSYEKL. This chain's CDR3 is CASSRSGLSSYEQYF. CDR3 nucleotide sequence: TGCGCCAGCAGCAGGAGTGGCTTGAGCTCCTACGAGCAGTACTTC.

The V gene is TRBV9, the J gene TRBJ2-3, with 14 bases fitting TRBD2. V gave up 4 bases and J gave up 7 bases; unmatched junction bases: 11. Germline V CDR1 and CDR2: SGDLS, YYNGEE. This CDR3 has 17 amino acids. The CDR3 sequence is CASSNPRGTSGRNTQYF. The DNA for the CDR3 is TGTGCCAGCAGCAACCCGCGGGGGACTAGCGGGAGAAATACGCAGTATTTT. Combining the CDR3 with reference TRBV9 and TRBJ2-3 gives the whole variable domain DSGVTQTPKHLITATGQRVTLRCSPRSGDLSVYWYQQSLDQGLQFLIQYYNGEERAKGNILERFSAQQFPDLHSELNLSSLELGDSALYFCASSNPRGTSGRNTQYFGPGTRLTVL.